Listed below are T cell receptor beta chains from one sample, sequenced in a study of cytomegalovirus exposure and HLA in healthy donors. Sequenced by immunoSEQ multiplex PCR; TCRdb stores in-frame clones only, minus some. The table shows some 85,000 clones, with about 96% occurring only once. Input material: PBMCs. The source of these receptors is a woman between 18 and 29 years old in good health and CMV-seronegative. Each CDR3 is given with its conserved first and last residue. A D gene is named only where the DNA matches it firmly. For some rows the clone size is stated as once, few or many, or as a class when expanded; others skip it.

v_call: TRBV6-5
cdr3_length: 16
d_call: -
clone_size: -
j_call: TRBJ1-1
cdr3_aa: CASSYSDAWAGTEAFF
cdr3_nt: TGTGCCAGCAGTTACTCCGACGCGTGGGCAGGTACTGAAGCTTTCTTT

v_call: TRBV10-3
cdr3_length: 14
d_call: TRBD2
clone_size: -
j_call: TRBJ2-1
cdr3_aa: CATHSTSGRGEQFF
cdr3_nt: TGTGCCACTCACTCGACTAGCGGGAGAGGTGAGCAGTTCTTC

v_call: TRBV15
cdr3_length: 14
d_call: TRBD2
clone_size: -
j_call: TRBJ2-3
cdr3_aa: CATSRDYGGGTQYF
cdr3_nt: TGTGCCACCAGCAGAGATTACGGCGGGGGGACGCAGTATTTT

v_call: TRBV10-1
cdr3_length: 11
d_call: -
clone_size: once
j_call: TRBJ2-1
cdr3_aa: CASSEAGGQFF
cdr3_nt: TGCGCCAGCAGTGAGGCGGGCGGGCAGTTCTTC

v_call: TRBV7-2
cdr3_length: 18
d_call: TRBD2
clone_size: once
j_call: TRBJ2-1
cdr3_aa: CASRIVAILAGPLGGQFF
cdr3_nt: TGTGCCAGCAGAATAGTAGCGATACTAGCGGGCCCCCTAGGGGGGCAGTTCTTC

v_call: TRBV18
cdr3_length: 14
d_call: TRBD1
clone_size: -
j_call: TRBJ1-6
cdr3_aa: CASSPDRVNSPLHF
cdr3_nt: TGTGCCAGCTCACCGGACAGGGTAAATTCACCCCTCCACTTT

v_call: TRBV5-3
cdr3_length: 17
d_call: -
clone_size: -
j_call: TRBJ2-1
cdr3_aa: CARSLARTEKKHNEQFF
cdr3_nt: TGTGCCAGAAGCTTGGCTCGAACAGAGAAAAAGCACAATGAGCAGTTCTTC

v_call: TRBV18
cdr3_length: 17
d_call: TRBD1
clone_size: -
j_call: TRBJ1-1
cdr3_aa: CASSPTKGLGQGTEAFF
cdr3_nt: TGTGCCAGCTCACCCACGAAAGGCCTCGGACAGGGGACTGAAGCTTTCTTT

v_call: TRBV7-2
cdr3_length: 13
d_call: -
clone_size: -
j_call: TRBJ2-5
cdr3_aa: CASSLVSQETQYF
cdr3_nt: TGTGCCAGCAGCTTAGTCAGTCAAGAGACCCAGTACTTC

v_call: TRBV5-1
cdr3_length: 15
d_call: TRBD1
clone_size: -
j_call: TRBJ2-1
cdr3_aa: CASSWGPQGDNEQFF
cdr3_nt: TGCGCCAGCAGCTGGGGCCCACAGGGGGACAATGAGCAGTTCTTC

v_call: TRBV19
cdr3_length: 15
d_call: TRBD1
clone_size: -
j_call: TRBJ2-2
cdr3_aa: CASSIRDSPTGELFF
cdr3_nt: TGTGCCAGTAGTATTCGGGACAGTCCCACCGGGGAGCTGTTTTTT

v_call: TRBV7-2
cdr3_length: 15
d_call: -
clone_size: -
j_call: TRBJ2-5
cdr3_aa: CASSLAPGGGETQYF
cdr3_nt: TGTGCCAGCAGCTTAGCGCCGGGGGGCGGCGAGACCCAGTACTTC

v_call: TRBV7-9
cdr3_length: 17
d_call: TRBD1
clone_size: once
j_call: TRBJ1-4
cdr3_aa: CASSFSQGGATNEKLFF
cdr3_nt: TGTGCCAGCAGCTTCTCACAGGGGGGGGCAACTAATGAAAAACTGTTTTTT

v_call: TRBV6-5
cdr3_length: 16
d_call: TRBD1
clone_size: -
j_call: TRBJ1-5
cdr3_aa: CASSYSGQGDNQPQHF
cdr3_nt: TGTGCCAGCAGTTATTCCGGACAGGGGGACAATCAGCCCCAGCATTTT

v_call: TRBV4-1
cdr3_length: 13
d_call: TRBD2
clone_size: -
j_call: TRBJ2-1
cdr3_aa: CASNSLADNEQFF
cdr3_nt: TGCGCCAGCAACTCTCTAGCGGACAATGAGCAGTTCTTC

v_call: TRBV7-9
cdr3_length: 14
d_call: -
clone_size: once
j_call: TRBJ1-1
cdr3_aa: CASGLSTGHTEAFF
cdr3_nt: TGTGCCAGCGGCTTAAGTACAGGGCATACTGAAGCTTTCTTT

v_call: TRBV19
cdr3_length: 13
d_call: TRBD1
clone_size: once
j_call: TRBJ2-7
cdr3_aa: CASSLDRGREQYF
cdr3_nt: TGTGCCAGCTCCCTGGACAGGGGGCGCGAGCAGTACTTC

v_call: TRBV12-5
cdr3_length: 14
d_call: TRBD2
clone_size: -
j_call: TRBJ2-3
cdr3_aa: CASGAGGVADTQYF
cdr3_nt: TGTGCTAGTGGAGCGGGAGGTGTAGCAGATACGCAGTATTTT

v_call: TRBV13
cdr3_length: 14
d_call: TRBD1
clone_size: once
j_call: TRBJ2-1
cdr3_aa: CASSSTGKYNEQFF
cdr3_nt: TGTGCCAGCAGCTCGACAGGGAAATACAATGAGCAGTTCTTC

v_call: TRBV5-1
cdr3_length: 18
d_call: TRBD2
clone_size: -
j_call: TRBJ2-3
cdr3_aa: CASSLGGASGIVTDTQYF
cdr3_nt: TGCGCCAGCAGCTTGGGGGGTGCTAGCGGGATAGTCACAGATACGCAGTATTTT

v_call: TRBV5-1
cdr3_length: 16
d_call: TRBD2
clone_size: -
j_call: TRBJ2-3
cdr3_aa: CASSPGLAESTDTQYF
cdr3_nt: TGCGCCAGCAGCCCGGGACTAGCGGAGAGCACAGATACGCAGTATTTT

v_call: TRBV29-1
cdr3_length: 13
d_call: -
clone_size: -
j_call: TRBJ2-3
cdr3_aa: CSVEGLAKDTQYF
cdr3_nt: TGCAGCGTTGAAGGCCTAGCCAAAGATACGCAGTATTTT

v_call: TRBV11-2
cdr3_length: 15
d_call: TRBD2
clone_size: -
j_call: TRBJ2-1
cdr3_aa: CASSPRTSGGNEQFF
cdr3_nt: TGTGCCAGCAGCCCACGGACTAGCGGGGGAAATGAGCAGTTCTTC

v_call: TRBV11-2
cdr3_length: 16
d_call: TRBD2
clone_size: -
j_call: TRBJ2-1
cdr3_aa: CASSRGTSGTHNEQFF
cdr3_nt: TGTGCCAGCAGCCGAGGGACTAGCGGGACCCACAATGAGCAGTTCTTC

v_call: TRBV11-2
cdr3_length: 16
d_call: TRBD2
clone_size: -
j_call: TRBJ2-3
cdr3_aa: CASSLEASGSTDTQYF
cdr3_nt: TGTGCCAGCAGCTTAGAGGCTAGCGGGAGCACAGATACGCAGTATTTT

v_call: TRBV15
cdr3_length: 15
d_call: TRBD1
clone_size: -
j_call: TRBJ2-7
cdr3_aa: CATSRVGQGSYEQYF
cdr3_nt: TGTGCCACCAGCAGAGTAGGACAGGGATCCTACGAGCAGTACTTC

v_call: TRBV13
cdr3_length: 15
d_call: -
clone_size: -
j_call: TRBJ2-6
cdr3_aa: CASSQGRTGANVLTF
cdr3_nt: TGTGCCAGCAGCCAGGGCCGAACTGGGGCCAACGTCCTGACTTTC

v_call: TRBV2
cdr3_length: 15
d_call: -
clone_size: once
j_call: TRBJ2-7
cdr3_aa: CASRADRKNSYEQYF
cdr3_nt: TGTGCCAGCAGAGCCGACAGGAAAAATTCCTACGAGCAGTACTTC

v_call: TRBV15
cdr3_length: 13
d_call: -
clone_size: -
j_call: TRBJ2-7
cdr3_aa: CATRLSGAYEQYF
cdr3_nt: TGTGCCACCCGGCTTAGCGGCGCCTACGAGCAGTACTTC

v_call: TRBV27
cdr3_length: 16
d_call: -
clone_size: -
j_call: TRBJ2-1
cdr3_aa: CASSPQGVLSYNEQFF
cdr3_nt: TGTGCCAGCAGTCCCCAGGGTGTCCTCTCCTACAATGAGCAGTTCTTC

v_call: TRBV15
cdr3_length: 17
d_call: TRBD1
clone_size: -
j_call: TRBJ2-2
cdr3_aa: CATSRGRGTGRTGELFF
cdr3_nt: TGTGCCACCAGCAGAGGGAGGGGGACAGGGCGCACCGGGGAGCTGTTTTTT

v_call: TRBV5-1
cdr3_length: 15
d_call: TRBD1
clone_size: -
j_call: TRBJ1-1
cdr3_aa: CASSLHNDRGTEAFF
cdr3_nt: TGCGCCAGCAGCTTGCATAACGACAGGGGCACTGAAGCTTTCTTT

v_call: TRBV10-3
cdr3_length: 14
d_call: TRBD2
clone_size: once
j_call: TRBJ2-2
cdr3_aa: CAIRPAGGAGELFF
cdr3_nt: TGTGCCATCCGACCCGCGGGGGGGGCCGGGGAGCTGTTTTTT

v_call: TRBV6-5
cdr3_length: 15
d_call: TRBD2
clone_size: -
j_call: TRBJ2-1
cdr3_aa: CASSYTGLAGGEQFF
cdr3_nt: TGTGCCAGCAGTTATACGGGACTAGCGGGAGGGGAGCAGTTCTTC

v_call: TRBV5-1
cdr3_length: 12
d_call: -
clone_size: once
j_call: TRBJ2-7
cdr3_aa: CASSEIMSEQYF
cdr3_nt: TGCGCCAGCAGCGAGATTATGTCCGAGCAGTACTTC

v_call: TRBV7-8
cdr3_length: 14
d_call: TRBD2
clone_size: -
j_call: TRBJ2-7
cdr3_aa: CASYEGLAGYEQYF
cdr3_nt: TGTGCCAGCTATGAAGGACTAGCGGGCTACGAGCAGTACTTC

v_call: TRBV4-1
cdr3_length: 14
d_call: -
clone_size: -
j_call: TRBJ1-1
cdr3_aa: CASSQDYSPAEAFF
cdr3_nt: TGCGCCAGCAGCCAAGACTACAGCCCCGCCGAGGCTTTCTTT

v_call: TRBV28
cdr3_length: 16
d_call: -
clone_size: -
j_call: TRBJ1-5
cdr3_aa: CASSLLSSFINQPQHF
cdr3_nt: TGTGCCAGCAGTTTACTCTCCAGTTTTATCAATCAGCCCCAGCATTTT

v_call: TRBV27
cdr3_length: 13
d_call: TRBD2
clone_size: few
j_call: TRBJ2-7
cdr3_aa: CASSWRETYEQYF
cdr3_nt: TGTGCCAGCAGTTGGCGGGAGACCTACGAGCAGTACTTC

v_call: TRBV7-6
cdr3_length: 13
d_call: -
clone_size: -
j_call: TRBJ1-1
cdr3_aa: CASSLDRNTEAFF
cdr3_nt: TGTGCCAGCAGCTTAGACAGGAACACTGAAGCTTTCTTT

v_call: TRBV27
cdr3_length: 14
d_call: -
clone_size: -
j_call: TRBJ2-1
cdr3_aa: CASSFRLGYNEQFF
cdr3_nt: TGTGCCAGCAGTTTTCGGCTAGGCTACAATGAGCAGTTCTTC

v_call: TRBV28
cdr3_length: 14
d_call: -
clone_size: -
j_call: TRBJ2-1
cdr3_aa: CASSHGTPYNEQFF
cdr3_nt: TGTGCCAGCAGCCACGGGACTCCCTACAATGAGCAGTTCTTC

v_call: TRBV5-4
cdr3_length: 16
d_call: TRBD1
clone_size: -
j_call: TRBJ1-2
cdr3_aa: CASIRPAPGQGLGYTF
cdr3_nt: TGTGCCAGCATCCGGCCCGCTCCGGGACAGGGGTTAGGCTACACCTTC

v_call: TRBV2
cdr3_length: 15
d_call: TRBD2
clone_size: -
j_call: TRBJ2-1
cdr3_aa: CASRVLAGGTGEQFF
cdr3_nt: TGTGCCAGCAGGGTACTAGCGGGAGGAACGGGTGAGCAGTTCTTC

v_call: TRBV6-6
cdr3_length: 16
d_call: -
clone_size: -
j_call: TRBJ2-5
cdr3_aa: CASSYEIPKKQETQYF
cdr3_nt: TGTGCCAGCAGTTATGAGATCCCAAAAAAGCAAGAGACCCAGTACTTC

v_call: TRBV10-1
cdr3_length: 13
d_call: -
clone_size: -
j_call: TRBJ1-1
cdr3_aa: CASSTILGAEAFF
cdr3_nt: TGCGCCAGCAGTACAATACTCGGAGCTGAAGCTTTCTTT

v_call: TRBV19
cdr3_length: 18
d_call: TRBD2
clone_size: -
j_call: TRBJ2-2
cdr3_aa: CASSILQASGANTGELFF
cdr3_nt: TGTGCCAGTAGTATTTTGCAGGCTAGCGGGGCGAACACCGGGGAGCTGTTTTTT

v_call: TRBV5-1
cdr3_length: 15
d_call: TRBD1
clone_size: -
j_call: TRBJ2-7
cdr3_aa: CASSLDPGGTYEQYF
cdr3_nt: TGCGCCAGCAGCTTGGATCCAGGGGGAACCTACGAGCAGTACTTC

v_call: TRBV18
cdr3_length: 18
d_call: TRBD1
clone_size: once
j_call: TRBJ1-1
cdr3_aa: CASSPYPGQGPVDTEAFF
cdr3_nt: TGTGCCAGCTCACCATACCCGGGACAGGGCCCTGTTGACACTGAAGCTTTCTTT

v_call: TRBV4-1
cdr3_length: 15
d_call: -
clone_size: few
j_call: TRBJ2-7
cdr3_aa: CASSLAPKSSYEQYF
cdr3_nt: TGCGCCAGCAGCCTCGCCCCGAAGAGCTCCTACGAGCAGTACTTC

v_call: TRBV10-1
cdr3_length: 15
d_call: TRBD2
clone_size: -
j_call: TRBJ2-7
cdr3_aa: CASSDGVAGGDEQYF
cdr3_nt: TGCGCCAGCAGTGATGGGGTAGCGGGAGGCGACGAGCAGTACTTC

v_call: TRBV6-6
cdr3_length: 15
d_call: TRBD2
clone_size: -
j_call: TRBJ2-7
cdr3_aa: CASMVAGEGAYEQYF
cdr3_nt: TGTGCCAGTATGGTTGCGGGAGAAGGGGCCTACGAGCAGTACTTC

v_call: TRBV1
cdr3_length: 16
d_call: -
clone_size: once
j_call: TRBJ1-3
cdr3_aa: CTSGLGTGSSGNTIYF
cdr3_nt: TGCACCAGCGGGTTAGGAACAGGGTCCTCTGGAAACACCATATATTTT

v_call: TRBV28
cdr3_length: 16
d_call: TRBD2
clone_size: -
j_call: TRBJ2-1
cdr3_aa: CASSPEGTRAYNEQFF
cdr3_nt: TGTGCCAGCAGTCCCGAAGGGACTAGGGCCTACAATGAGCAGTTCTTC

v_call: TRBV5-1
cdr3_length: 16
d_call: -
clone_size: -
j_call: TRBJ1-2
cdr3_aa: CASSLVAGGSPGGYTF
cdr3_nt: TGCGCCAGCAGCTTGGTAGCGGGGGGGTCGCCCGGCGGCTACACCTTC

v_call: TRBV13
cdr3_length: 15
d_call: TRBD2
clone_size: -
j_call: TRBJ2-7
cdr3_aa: CASSGQYGTSYEQYF
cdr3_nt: TGTGCCAGCAGCGGCCAATACGGGACTAGCTACGAGCAGTACTTC

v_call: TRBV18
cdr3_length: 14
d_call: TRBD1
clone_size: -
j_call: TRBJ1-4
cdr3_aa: CASSRGQGGEKLFF
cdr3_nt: TGTGCCAGCTCACGCGGACAGGGTGGCGAAAAACTGTTTTTT

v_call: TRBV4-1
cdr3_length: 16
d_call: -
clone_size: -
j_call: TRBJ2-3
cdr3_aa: CASSQDQSPITDTQYF
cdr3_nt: TGCGCCAGCAGCCAAGATCAATCACCTATCACAGATACGCAGTATTTT

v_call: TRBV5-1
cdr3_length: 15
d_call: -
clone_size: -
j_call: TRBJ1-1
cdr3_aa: CASSLGRTANTEAFF
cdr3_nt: TGCGCCAGCAGCTTGGGAAGGACTGCGAACACTGAAGCTTTCTTT

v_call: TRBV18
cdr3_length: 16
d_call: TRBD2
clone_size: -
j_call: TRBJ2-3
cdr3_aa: CASSPSQLAGGDTQYF
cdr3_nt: TGTGCCAGCTCACCAAGTCAACTAGCGGGAGGGGATACGCAGTATTTT